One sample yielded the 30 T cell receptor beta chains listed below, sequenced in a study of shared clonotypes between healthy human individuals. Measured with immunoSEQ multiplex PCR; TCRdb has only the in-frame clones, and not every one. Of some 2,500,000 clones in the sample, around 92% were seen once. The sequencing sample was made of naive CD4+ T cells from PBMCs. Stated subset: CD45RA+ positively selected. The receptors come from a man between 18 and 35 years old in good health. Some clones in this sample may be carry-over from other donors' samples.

The CDR3 coding sequence is TGTGCCAGCAGCGTAGTCTCCCTGAACACCGGGGAGCTGTTTTTT. This gives the protein CASSVVSLNTGELFF. V is TRBV9 and J is TRBJ2-2; D gene unclear. The CDR3 consists of 15 residues. The V and J ends lost 0 bases and 1 base respectively, with 7 bases between them. From germline, CDR1 is SGDLS and CDR2 YYNGEE. Full variable domain (missing parts from reference TRBV9 and TRBJ2-2): DSGVTQTPKHLITATGQRVTLRCSPRSGDLSVYWYQQSLDQGLQFLIQYYNGEERAKGNILERFSAQQFPDLHSELNLSSLELGDSALYFCASSVVSLNTGELFFGEGSRLTVL.

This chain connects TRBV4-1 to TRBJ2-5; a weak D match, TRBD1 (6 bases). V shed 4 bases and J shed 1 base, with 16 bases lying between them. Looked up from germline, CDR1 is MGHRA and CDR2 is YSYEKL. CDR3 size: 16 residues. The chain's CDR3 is CASSLSGTPSQETQYF. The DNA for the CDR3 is TGCGCCAGCAGCCTCTCCGGGACACCTAGCCAAGAGACCCAGTACTTC.

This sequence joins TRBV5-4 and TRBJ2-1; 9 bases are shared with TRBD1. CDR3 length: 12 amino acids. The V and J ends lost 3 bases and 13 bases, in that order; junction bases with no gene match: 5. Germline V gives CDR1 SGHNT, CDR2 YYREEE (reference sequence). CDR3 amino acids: CASSSTGGSQFF. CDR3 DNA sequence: TGTGCCAGCAGCTCGACAGGGGGTTCTCAGTTCTTC.

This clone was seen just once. This CDR3 reads CASTPPSFYGYTF. The DNA for the CDR3 is TGTGCCAGCACCCCCCCATCATTCTATGGCTACACCTTC. The genes are TRBV6-1 and TRBJ1-2; D not certain. This CDR3 is 13 amino acids long. The germline V gene has CDR1 MNHNS and CDR2 SASEGT. Trimming took 7 bases from V and 4 from J, leaving 13 bases between them.

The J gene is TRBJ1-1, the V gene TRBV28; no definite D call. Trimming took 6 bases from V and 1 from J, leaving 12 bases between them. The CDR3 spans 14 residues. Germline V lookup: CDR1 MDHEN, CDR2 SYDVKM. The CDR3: CASRSLVGNTEAFF. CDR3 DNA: TGTGCCAGCAGGTCCTTGGTGGGGAACACTGAAGCTTTCTTT.

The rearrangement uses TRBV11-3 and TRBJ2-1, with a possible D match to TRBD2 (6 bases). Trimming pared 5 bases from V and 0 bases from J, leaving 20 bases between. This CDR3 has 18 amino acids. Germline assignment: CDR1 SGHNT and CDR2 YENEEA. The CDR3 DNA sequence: TGTGCCAGCAGCGCCGCCGCAGCGGGCCTGAGCTCCTACAATGAGCAGTTCTTC. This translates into CASSAAAAGLSSYNEQFF.

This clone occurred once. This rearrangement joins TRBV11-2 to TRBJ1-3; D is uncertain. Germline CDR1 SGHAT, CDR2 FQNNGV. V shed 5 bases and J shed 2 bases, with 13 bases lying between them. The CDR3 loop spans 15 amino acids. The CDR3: CASSKWSVPGNTIYF. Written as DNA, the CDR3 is TGTGCCAGCAGCAAATGGTCGGTACCTGGAAACACCATATATTTT.

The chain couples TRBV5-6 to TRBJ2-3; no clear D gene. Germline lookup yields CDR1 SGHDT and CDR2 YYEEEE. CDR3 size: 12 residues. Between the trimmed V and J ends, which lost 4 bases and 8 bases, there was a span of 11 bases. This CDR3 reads CASSPAKSTQYF. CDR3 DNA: TGTGCCAGCAGCCCCGCTAAGTCTACGCAGTATTTT.

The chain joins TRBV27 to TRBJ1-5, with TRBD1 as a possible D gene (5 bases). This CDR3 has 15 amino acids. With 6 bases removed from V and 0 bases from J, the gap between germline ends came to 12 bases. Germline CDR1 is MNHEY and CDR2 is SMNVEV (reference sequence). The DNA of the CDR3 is TGTGCCAGCAGATCAAGGGGTTATAGCAATCAGCCCCAGCATTTT. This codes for CASRSRGYSNQPQHF.

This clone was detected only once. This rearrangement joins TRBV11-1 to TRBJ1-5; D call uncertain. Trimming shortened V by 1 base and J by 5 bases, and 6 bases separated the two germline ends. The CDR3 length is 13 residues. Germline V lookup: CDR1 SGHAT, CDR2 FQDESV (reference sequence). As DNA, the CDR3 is TGTGCCAGCAGCTTAGAGGTCGATCAGCCCCAGCATTTT. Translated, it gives CASSLEVDQPQHF.

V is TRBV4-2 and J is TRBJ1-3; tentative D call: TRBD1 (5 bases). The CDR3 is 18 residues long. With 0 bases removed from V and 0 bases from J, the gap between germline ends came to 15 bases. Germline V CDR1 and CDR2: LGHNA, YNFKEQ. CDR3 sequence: CASSQDPGGSHSGNTIYF. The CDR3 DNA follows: TGTGCCAGCAGCCAAGATCCTGGGGGGAGCCACTCTGGAAACACCATATATTTT.

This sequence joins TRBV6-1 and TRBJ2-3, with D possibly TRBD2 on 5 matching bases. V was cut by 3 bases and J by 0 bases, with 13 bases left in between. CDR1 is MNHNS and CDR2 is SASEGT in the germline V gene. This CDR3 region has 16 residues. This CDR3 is CASSDLNSASTDTQYF. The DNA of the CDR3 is TGTGCCAGCAGTGATCTAAATAGCGCTAGCACAGATACGCAGTATTTT.

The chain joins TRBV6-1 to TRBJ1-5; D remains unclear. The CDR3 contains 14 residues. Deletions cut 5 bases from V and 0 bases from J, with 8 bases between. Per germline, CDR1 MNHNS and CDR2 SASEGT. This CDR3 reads CASSRQPSNQPQHF. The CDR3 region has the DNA TGTGCCAGCAGTAGACAACCTAGCAATCAGCCCCAGCATTTT.

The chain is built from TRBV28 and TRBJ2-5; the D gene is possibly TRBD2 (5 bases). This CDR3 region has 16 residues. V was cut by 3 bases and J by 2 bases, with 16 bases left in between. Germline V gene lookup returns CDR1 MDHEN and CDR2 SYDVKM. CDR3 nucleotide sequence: TGTGCCAGCAGTTTGCGGACCCCGGACTCGCAAGAGACCCAGTACTTC. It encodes CASSLRTPDSQETQYF.

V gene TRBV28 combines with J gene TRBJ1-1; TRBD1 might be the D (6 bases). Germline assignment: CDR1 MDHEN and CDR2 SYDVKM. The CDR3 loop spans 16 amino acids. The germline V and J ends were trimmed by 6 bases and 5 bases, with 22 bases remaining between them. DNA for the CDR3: TGTGCCAGCAGGCCCAGGGGCGGTGGACCAGGGACTGAAGCTTTCTTT. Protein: CASRPRGGGPGTEAFF.

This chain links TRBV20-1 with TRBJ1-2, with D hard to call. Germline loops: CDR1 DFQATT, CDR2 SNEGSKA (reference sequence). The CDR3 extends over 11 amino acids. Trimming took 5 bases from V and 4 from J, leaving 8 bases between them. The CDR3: CSALGLYGYTF. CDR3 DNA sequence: TGCAGTGCTCTCGGGCTCTATGGCTACACCTTC.

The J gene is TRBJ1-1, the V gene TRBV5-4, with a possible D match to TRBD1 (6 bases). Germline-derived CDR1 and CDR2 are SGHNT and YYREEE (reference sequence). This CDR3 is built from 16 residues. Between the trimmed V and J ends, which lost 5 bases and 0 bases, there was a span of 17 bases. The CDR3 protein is CASSFGGGFMNTEAFF. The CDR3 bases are TGTGCCAGCAGTTTTGGAGGGGGGTTCATGAACACTGAAGCTTTCTTT.

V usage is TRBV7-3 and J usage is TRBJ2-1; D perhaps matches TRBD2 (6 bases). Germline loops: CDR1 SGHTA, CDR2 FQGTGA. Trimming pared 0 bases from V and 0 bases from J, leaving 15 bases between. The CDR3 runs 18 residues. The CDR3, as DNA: TGTGCCAGCAGCTTAACGGGCGGAGGGTCAAGCTCCTACAATGAGCAGTTCTTC. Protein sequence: CASSLTGGGSSSYNEQFF.

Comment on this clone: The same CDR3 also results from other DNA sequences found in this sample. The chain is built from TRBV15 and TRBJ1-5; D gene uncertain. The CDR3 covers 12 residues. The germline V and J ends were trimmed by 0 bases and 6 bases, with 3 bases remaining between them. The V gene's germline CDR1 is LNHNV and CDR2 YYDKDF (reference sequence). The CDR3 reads CATSRERQPQHF. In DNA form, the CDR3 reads TGTGCCACCAGCAGAGAGCGTCAGCCCCAGCATTTT.

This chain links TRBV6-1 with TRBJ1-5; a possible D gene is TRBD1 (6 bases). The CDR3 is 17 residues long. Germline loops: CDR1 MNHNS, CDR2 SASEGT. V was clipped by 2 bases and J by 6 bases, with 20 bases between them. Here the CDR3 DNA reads TGTGCCAGCAGTGAAAGGTGGAGGGGGGTTACAGGTCAGCCCCAGCATTTT. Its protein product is CASSERWRGVTGQPQHF.

CDR3 in amino acids: CASSIAGGGTDTQYF. For the CDR3, the DNA is TGTGCCAGTAGTATTGCCGGCGGGGGCACAGATACGCAGTATTTT. The genes are TRBV19 and TRBJ2-3; TRBD2 might be the D (6 bases). Trimming removed 3 bases at V and 1 base at J, with 11 bases between. This CDR3 comprises 15 residues. The germline CDR1 and CDR2 sequences are LNHDA and SQIVND (reference sequence).

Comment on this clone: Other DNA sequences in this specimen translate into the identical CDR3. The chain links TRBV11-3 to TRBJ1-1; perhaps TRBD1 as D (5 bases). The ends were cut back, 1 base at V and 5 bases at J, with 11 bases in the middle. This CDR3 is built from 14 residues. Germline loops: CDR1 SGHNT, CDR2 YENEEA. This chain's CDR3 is CASSLGGVGTEAFF. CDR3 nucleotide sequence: TGTGCCAGCAGCTTAGGAGGGGTAGGGACTGAAGCTTTCTTT. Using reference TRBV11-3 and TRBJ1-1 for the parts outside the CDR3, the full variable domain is EAGVVQSPRYKIIEKKQPVAFWCNPISGHNTLYWYLQNLGQGPELLIRYENEEAVDDSQLPKDRFSAERLKGVDSTLKIQPAELGDSAVYLCASSLGGVGTEAFFGQGTRLTVV.

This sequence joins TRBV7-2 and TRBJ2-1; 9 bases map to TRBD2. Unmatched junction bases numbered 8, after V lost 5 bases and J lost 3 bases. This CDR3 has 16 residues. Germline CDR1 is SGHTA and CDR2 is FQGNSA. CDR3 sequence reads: CASSPRGSGSYNEQFF. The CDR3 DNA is TGTGCCAGCAGCCCTAGGGGTAGCGGGAGCTACAATGAGCAGTTCTTC.

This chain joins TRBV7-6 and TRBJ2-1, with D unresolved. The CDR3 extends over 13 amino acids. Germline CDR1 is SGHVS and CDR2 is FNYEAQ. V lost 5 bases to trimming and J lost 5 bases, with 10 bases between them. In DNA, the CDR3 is TGTGCCAGCAGCCCCCCGGCCAACAATGAGCAGTTCTTC. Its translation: CASSPPANNEQFF.

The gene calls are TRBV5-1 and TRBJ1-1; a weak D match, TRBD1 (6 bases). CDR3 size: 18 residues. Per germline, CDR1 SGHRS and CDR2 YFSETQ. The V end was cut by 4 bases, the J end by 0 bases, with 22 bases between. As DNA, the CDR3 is TGCGCCAGCAGCGGAAGGTGGGGGCGAAGTTGGGTGAACACTGAAGCTTTCTTT. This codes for CASSGRWGRSWVNTEAFF. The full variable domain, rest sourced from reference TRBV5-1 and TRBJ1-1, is KAGVTQTPRYLIKTRGQQVTLSCSPISGHRSVSWYQQTPGQGLQFLFEYFSETQRNKGNFPGRFSGRQFSNSRSEMNVSTLELGDSALYLCASSGRWGRSWVNTEAFFGQGTRLTVV.

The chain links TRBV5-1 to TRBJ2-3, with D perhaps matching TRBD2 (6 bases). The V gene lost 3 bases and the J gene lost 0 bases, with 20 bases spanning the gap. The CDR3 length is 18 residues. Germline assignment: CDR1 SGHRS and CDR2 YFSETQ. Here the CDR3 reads CASSSGVIGGASTDTQYF. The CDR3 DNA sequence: TGCGCCAGCAGCTCCGGCGTGATTGGCGGGGCTAGCACAGATACGCAGTATTTT.

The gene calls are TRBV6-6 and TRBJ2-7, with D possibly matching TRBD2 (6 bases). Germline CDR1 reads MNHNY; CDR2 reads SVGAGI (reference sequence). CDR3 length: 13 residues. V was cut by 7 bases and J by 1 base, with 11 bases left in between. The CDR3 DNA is TGTGCCAGCACCCCCCGGGAGTCCTACGAGCAGTACTTC. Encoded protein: CASTPRESYEQYF.

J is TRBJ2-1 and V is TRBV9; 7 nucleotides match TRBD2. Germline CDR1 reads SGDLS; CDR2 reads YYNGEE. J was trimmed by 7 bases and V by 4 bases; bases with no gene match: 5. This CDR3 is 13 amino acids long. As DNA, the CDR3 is TGTGCCAGCAGCACCCGTAGCGGGAATGAGCAGTTCTTC. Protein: CASSTRSGNEQFF.

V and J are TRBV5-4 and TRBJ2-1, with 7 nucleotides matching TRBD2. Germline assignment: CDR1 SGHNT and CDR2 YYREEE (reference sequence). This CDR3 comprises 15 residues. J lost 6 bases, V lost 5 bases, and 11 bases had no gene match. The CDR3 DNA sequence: TGTGCCAGCAGTTACGCGGGAGACCGCGGCAATGAGCAGTTCTTC. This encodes CASSYAGDRGNEQFF. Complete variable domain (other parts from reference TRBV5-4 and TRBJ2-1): ETGVTQSPTHLIKTRGQQVTLRCSSQSGHNTVSWYQQALGQGPQFIFQYYREEENGRGNFPPRFSGLQFPNYSSELNVNALELDDSALYLCASSYAGDRGNEQFFGPGTRLTVL.

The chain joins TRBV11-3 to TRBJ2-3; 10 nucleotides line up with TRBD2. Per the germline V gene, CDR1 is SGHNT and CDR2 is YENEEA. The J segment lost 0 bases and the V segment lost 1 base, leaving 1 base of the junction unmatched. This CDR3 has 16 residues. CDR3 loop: CASSLGAGGSTDTQYF. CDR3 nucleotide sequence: TGTGCCAGCAGCTTAGGAGCGGGAGGGAGCACAGATACGCAGTATTTT. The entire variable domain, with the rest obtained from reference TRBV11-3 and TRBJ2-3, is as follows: EAGVVQSPRYKIIEKKQPVAFWCNPISGHNTLYWYLQNLGQGPELLIRYENEEAVDDSQLPKDRFSAERLKGVDSTLKIQPAELGDSAVYLCASSLGAGGSTDTQYFGPGTRLTVL.